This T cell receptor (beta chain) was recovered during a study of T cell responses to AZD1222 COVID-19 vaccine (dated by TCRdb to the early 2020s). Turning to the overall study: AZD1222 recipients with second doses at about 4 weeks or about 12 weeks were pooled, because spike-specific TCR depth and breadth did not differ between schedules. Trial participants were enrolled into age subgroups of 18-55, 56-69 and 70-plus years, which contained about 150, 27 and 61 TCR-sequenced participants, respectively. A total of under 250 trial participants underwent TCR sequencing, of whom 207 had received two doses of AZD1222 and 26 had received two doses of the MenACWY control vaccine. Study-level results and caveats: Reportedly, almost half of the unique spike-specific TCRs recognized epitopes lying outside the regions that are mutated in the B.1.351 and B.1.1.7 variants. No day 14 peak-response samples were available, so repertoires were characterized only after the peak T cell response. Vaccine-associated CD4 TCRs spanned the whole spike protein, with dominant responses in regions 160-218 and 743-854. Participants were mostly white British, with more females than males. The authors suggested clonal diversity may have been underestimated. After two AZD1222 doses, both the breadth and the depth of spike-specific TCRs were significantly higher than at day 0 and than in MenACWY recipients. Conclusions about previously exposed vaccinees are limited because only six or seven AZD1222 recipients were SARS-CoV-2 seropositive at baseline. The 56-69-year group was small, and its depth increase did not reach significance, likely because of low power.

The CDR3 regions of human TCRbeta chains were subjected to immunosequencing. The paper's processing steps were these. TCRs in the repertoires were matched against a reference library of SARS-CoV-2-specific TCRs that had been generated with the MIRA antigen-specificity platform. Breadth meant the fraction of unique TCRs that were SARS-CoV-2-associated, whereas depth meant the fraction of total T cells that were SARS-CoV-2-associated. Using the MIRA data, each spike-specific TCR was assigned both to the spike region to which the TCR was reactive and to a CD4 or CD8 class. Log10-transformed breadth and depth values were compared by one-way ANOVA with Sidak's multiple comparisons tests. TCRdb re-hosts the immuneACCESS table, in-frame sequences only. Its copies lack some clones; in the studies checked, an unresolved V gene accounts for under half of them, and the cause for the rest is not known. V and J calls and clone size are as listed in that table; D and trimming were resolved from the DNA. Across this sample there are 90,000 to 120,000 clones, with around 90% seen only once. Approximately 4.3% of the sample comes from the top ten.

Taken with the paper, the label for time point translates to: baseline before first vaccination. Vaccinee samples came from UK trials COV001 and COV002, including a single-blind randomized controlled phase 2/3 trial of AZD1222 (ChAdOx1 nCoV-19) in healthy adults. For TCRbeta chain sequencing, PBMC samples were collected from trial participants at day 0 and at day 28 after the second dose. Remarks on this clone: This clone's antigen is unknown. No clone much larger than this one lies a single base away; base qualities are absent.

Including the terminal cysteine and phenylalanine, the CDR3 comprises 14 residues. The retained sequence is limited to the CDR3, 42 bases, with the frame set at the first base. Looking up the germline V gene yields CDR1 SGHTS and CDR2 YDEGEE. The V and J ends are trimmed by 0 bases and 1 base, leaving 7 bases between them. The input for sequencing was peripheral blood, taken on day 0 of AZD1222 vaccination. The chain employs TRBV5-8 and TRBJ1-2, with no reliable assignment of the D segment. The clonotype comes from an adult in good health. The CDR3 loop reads CASSLGRVNYGYTF. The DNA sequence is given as TGTGCCAGCAGCTTGGGCCGGGTTAACTATGGCTACACCTTC.